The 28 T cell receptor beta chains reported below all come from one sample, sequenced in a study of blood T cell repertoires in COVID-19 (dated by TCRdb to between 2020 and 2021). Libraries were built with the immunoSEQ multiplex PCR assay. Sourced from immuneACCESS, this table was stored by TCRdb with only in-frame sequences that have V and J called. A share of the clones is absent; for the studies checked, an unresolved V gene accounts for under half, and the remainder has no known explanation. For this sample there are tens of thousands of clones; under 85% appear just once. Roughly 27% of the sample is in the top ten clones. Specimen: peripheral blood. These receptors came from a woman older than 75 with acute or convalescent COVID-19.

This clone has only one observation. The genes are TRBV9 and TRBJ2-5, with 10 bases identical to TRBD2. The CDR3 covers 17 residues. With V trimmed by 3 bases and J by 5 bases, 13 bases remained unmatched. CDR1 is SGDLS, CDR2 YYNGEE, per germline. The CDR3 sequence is CASSAPDGLAGVETQYF. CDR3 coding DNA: TGTGCCAGCAGCGCCCCTGACGGGCTAGCGGGAGTCGAGACCCAGTACTTC.

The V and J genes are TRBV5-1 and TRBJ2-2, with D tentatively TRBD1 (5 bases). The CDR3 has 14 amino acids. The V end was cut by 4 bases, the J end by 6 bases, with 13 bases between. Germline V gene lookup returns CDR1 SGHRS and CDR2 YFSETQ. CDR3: CASSTRTLAGELFF. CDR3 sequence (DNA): TGCGCCAGCAGCACCCGGACATTGGCCGGGGAGCTGTTTTTT. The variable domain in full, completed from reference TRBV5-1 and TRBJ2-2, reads KAGVTQTPRYLIKTRGQQVTLSCSPISGHRSVSWYQQTPGQGLQFLFEYFSETQRNKGNFPGRFSGRQFSNSRSEMNVSTLELGDSALYLCASSTRTLAGELFFGEGSRLTVL.

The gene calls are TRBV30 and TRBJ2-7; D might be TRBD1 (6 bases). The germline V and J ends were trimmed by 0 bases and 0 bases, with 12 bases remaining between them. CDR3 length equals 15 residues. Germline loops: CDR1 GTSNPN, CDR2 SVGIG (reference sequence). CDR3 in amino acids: CAWSVRQEVSYEQYF. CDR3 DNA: TGTGCCTGGAGTGTACGACAGGAGGTCTCCTACGAGCAGTACTTC.

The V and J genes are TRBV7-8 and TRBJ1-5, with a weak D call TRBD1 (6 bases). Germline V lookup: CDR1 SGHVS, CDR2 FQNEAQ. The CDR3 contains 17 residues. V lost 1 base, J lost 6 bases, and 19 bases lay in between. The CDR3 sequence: CASSLVGNTGGGQPQHF. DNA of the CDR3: TGTGCCAGCAGCTTAGTGGGGAACACGGGGGGCGGTCAGCCCCAGCATTTT.

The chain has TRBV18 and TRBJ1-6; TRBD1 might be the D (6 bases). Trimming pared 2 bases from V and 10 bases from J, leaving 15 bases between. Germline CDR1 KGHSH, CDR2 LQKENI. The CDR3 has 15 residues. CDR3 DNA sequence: TGTGCCAGCTCACCAGGACCTTCGGACAGCTCACCCCTCCACTTT. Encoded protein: CASSPGPSDSSPLHF.

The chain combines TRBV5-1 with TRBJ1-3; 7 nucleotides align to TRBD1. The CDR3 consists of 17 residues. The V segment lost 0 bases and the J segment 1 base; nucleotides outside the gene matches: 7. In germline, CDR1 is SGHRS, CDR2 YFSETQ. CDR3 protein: CASSLVGQRTSGNTIYF. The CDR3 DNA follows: TGCGCCAGCAGCTTGGTGGGACAGCGAACGTCTGGAAACACCATATATTTT.

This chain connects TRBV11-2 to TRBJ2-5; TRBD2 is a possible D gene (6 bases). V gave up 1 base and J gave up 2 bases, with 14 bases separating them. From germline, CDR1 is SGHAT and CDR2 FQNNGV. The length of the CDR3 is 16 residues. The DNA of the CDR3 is TGTGCCAGCAGCTTAGTTTGGTCGGGACTTCAAGAGACCCAGTACTTC. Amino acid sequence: CASSLVWSGLQETQYF.

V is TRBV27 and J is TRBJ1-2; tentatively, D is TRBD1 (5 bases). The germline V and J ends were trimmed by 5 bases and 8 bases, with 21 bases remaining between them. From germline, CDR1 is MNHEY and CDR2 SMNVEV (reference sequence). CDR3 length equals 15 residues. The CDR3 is CASSPLVWGVGGYTF. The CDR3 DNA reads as TGTGCCAGCAGTCCATTGGTCTGGGGGGTGGGGGGCTACACCTTC.

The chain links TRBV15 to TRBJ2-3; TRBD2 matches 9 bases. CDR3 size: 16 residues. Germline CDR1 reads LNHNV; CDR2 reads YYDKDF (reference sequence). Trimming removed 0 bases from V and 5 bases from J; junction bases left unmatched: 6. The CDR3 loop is CATSRDLAGGIDTQYF. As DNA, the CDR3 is TGTGCCACCAGCAGAGATCTCGCGGGAGGGATAGATACGCAGTATTTT.

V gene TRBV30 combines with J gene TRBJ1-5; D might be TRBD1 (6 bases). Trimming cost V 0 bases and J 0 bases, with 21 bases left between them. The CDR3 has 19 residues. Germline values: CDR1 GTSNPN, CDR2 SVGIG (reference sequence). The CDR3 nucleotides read TGTGCCTGGAGTGTAAAAGGTGTGGGGACACGGAATAGCAATCAGCCCCAGCATTTT. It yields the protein CAWSVKGVGTRNSNQPQHF.

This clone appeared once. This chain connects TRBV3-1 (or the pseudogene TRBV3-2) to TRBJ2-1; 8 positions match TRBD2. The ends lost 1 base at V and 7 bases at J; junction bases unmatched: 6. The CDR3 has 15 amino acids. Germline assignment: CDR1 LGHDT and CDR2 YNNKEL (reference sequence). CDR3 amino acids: CASSQAAGVRNEQFF. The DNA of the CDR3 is TGTGCCAGCAGCCAAGCAGCGGGAGTGAGGAATGAGCAGTTCTTC.

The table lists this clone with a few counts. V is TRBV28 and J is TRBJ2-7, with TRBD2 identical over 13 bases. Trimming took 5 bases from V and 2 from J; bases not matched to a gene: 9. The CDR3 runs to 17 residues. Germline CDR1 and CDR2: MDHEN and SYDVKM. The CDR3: CASSLPTSGRLPYEQYF. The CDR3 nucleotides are TGTGCCAGCAGTCTCCCGACTAGCGGGAGGCTTCCCTACGAGCAGTACTTC.

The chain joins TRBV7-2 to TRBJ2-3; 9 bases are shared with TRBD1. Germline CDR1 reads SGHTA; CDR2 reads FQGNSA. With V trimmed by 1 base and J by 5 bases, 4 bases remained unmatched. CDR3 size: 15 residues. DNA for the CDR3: TGTGCCAGCAGCTTAGAGGACAGGGGTATAGATACGCAGTATTTT. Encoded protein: CASSLEDRGIDTQYF.

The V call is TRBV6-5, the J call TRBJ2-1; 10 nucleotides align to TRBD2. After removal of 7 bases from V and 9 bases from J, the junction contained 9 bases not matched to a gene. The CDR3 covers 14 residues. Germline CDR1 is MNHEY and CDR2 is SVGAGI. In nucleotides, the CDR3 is TGTGCCAGCAAACCAAGCGGGAGGGGGGGTGAGCAGTTCTTC. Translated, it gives CASKPSGRGGEQFF.

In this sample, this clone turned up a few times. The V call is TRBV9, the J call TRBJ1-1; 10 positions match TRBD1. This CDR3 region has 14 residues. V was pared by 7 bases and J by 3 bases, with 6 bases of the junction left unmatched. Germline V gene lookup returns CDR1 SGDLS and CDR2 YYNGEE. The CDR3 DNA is TGTGCCAGCGCCCGGGACAGGGGTGACACTGAAGCTTTCTTT. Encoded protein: CASARDRGDTEAFF. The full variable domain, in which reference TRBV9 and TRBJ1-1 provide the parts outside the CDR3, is DSGVTQTPKHLITATGQRVTLRCSPRSGDLSVYWYQQSLDQGLQFLIQYYNGEERAKGNILERFSAQQFPDLHSELNLSSLELGDSALYFCASARDRGDTEAFFGQGTRLTVV.

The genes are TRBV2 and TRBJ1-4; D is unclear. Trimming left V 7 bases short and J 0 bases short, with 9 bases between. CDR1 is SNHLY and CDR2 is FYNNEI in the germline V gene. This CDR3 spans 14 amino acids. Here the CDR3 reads CASIQFSTNEKLFF. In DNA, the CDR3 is TGTGCCAGCATACAGTTTTCAACTAATGAAAAACTGTTTTTT. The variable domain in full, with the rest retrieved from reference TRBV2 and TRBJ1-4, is EPEVTQTPSHQVTQMGQEVILRCVPISNHLYFYWYRQILGQKVEFLVSFYNNEISEKSEIFDDQFSVERPDGSNFTLKIRSTKLEDSAMYFCASIQFSTNEKLFFGSGTQLSVL.

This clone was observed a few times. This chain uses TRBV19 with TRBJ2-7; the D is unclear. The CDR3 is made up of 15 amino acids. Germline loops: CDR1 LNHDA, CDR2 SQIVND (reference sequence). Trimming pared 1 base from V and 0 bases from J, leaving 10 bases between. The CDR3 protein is CASSIGFRSSYEQYF. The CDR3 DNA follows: TGTGCCAGTAGTATAGGGTTCCGGAGCTCCTACGAGCAGTACTTC.

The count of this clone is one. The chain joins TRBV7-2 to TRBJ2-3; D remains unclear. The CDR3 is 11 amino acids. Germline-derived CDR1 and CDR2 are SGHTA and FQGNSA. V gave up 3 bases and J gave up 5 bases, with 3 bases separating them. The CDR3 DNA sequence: TGTGCCAGCAGCTTCAAAGATACGCAGTATTTT. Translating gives CASSFKDTQYF. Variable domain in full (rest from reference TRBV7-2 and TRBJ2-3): GAGVSQSPSNKVTEKGKDVELRCDPISGHTALYWYRQSLGQGLEFLIYFQGNSAPDKSGLPSDRFSAERTGGSVSTLTIQRTQQEDSAVYLCASSFKDTQYFGPGTRLTVL.

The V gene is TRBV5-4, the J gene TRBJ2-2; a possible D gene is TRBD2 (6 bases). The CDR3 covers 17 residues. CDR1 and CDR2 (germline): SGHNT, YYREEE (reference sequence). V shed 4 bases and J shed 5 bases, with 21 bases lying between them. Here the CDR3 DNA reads TGTGCCAGCAGCCCATCTCCCGGGAGAGTAGGGACCGGGGAGCTGTTTTTT. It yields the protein CASSPSPGRVGTGELFF.

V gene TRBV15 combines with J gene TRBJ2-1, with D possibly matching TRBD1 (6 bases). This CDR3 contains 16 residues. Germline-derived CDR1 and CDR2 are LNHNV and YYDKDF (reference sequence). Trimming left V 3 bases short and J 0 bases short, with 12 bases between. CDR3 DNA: TGTGCCACCAGCAGGGGTCTACAGGGCTCCTACAATGAGCAGTTCTTC. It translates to CATSRGLQGSYNEQFF.

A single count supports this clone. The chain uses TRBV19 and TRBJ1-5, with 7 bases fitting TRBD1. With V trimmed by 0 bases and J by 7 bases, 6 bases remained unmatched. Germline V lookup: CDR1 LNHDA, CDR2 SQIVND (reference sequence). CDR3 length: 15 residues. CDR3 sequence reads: CASSIDRGWGQPQHF. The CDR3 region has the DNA TGTGCCAGTAGTATAGACAGGGGGTGGGGGCAGCCCCAGCATTTT.

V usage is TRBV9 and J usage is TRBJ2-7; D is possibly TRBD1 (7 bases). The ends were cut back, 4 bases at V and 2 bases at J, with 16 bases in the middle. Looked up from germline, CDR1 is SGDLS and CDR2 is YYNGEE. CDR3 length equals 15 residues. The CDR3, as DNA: TGTGCCAGCAGCCCGAACTCAGGGGGGCCCTACGAGCAGTACTTC. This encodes CASSPNSGGPYEQYF.

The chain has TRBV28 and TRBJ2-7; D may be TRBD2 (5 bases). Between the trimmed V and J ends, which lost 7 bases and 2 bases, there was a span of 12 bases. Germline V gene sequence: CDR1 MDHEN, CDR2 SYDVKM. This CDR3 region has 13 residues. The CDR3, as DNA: TGTGCCAGCACCCCCCAGGAGGCCTACGAGCAGTACTTC. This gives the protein CASTPQEAYEQYF.

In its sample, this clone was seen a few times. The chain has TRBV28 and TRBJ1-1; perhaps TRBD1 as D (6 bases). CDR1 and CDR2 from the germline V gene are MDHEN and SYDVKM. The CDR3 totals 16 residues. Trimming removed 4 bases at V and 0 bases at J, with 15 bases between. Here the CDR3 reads CASSYSGGDMNTEAFF. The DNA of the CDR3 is TGTGCCAGCAGTTACTCGGGAGGGGACATGAACACTGAAGCTTTCTTT.

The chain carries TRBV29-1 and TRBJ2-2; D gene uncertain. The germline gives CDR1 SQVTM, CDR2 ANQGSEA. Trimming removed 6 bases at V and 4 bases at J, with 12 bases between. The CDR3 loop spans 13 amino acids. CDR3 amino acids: CSVDTYGTGELFF. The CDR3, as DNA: TGCAGCGTCGACACGTATGGCACCGGGGAGCTGTTTTTT.

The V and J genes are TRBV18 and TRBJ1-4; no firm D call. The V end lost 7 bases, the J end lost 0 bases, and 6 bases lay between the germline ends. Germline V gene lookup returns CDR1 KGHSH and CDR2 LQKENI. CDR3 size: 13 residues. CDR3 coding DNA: TGTGCCAGCTTTGCGGCAACTAATGAAAAACTGTTTTTT. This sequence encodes CASFAATNEKLFF.

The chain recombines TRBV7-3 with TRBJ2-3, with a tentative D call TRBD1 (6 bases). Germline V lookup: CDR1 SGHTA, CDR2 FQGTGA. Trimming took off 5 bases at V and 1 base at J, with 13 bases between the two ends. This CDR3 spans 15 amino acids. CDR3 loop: CASSVTGIGTDTQYF. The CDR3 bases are TGTGCCAGCAGCGTGACAGGAATCGGCACAGATACGCAGTATTTT.

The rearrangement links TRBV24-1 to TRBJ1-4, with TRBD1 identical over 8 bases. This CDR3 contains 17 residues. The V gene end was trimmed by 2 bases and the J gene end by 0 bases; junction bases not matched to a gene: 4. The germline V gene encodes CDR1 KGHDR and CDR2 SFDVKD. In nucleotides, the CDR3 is TGTGCCACCAGTGATTCCGGGACAGGTCCAACTAATGAAAAACTGTTTTTT. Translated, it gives CATSDSGTGPTNEKLFF.